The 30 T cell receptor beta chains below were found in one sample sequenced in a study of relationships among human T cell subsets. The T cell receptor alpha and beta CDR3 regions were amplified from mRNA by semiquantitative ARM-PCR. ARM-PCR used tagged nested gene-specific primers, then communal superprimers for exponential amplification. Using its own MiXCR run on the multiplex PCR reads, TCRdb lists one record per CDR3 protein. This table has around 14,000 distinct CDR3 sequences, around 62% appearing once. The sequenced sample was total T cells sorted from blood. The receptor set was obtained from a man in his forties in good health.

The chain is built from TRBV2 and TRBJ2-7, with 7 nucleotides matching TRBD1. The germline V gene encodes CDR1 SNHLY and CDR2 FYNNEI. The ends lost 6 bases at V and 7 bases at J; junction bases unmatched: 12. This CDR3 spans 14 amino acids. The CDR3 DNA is TGTGCCAGCAGGTATCGGACAGGTTCGAGAGAGCAGTACTTC. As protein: CASRYRTGSREQYF.

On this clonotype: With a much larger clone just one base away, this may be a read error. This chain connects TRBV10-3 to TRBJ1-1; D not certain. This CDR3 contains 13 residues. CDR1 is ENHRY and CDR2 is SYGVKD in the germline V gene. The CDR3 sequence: CVIRPEGNTEAFF. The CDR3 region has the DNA TGTGTCATCAGACCTGAAGGGAACACTGAAGCTTTCTTT.

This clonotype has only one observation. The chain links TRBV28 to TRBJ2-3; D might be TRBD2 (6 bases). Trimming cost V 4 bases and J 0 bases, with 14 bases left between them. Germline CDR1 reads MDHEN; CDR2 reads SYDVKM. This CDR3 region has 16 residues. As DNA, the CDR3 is TGTGCCAGCAGTTCCCCAGCGGGCTCCAGCACAGATACGCAGTATTTT. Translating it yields CASSSPAGSSTDTQYF.

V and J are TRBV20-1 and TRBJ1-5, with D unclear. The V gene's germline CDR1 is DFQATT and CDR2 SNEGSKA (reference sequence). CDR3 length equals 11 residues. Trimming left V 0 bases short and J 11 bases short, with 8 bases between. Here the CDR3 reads CSARDTSAQHF. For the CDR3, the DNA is TGCAGTGCTAGAGACACCTCAGCCCAGCATTTT.

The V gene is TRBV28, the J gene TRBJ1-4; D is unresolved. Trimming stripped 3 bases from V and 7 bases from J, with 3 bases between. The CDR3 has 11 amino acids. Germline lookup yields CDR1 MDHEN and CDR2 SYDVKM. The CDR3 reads CASSFFEKLFF. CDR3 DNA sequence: TGTGCCAGCAGTTTTTTTGAAAAACTGTTTTTT.

CDR3 DNA sequence: TGTGCCAGCAGCTTAGTAGGGCTAGCGGGTCCAATCGCGAACACCGGGGAGCTGTTTTTT. Protein: CASSLVGLAGPIANTGELFF. V and J are TRBV11-2 and TRBJ2-2; TRBD2 matches 8 bases. V shed 1 base, J shed 0 bases, and the junction held 13 bases outside the gene matches. The CDR3 spans 20 residues. Germline V lookup: CDR1 SGHAT, CDR2 FQNNGV.

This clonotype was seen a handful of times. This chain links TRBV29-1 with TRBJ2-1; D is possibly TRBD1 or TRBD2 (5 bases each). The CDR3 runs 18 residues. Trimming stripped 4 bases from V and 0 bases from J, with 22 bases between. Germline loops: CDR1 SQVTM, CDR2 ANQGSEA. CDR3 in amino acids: CSVGGSPDRPSSYNEQFF. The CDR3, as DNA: TGCAGCGTTGGGGGGTCTCCGGATAGGCCCAGCTCCTACAATGAGCAGTTCTTC.

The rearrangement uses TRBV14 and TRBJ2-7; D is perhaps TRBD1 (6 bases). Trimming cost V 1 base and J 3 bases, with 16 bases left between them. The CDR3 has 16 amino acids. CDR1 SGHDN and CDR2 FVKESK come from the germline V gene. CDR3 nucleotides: TGTGCCAGCAGCCAAGCCCCTGGATCCAGGGGCTACGAGCAGTACTTC. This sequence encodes CASSQAPGSRGYEQYF.

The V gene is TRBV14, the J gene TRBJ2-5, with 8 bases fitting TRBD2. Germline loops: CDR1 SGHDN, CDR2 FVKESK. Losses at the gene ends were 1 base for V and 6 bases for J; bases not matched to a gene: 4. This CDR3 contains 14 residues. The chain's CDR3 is CASSQGTSLKTQYF. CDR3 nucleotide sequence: TGTGCCAGCAGCCAAGGGACTAGCTTGAAGACCCAGTACTTC.

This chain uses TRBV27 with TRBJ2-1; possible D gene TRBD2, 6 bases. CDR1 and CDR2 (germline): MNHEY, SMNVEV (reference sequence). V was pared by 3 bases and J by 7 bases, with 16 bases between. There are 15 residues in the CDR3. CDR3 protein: CASSLRGIVLNEQFF. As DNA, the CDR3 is TGTGCCAGCAGTTTGCGGGGTATAGTGTTGAATGAGCAGTTCTTC.

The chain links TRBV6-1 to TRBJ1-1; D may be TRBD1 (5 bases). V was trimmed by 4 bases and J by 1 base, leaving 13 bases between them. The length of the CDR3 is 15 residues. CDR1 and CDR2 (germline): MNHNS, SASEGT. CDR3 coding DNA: TGTGCCAGCAGTGGAGGGACGGGCCAGAACACTGAAGCTTTCTTT. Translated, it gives CASSGGTGQNTEAFF.

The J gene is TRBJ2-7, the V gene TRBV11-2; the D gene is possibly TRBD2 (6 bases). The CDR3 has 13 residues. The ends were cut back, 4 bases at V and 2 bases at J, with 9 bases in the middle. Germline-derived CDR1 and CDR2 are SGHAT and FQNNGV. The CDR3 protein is CASSWGVAYEQYF. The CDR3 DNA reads TGTGCCAGCAGCTGGGGGGTGGCCTACGAGCAGTACTTC.

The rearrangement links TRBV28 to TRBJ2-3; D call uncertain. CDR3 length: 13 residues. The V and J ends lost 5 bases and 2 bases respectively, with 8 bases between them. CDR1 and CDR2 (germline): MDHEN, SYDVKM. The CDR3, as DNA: TGTGCCAGCAGTCAAACGAACACAGATACGCAGTATTTT. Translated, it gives CASSQTNTDTQYF.

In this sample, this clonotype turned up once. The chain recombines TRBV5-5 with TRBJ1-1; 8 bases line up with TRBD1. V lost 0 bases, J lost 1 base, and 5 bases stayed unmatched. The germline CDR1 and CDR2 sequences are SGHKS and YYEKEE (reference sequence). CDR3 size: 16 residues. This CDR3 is CASSLGGTGPNTEAFF. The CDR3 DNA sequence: TGTGCCAGCAGCTTGGGTGGGACAGGACCGAACACTGAAGCTTTCTTT.

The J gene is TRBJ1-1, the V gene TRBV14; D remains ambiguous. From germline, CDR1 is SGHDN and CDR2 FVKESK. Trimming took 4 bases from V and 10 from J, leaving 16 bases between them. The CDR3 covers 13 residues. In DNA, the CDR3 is TGTGCCAGCAGCCCAAACACGATAGGTGGAGCTTTCTTT. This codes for CASSPNTIGGAFF. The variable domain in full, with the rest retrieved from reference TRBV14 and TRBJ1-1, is EAGVTQFPSHSVIEKGQTVTLRCDPISGHDNLYWYRRVMGKEIKFLLHFVKESKQDESGMPNNRFLAERTGGTYSTLKVQPAELEDSGVYFCASSPNTIGGAFFGQGTRLTVV.

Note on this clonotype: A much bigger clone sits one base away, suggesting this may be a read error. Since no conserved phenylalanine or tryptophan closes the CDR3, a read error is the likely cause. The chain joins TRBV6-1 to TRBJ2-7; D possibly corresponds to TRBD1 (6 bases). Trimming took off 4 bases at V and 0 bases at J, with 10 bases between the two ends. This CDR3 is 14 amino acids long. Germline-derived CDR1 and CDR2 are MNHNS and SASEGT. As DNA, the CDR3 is TGTGCCAGCAGTGGCCGGGACAACTCCTACGAGCAGTACCTC. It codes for CASSGRDNSYEQYL.

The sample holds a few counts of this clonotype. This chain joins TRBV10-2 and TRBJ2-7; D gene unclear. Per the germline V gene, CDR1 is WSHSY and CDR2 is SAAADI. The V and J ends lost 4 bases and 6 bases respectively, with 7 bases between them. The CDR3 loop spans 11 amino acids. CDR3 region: CASSVSTEQYF. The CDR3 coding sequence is TGCGCCAGCAGTGTCTCCACCGAGCAGTACTTC.

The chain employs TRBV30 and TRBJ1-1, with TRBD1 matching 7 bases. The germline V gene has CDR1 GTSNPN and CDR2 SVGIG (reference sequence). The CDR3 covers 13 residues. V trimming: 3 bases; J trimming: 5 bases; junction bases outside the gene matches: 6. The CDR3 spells CAWSGQGGTEAFF. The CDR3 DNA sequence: TGTGCCTGGAGCGGCCAGGGGGGGACTGAAGCTTTCTTT.

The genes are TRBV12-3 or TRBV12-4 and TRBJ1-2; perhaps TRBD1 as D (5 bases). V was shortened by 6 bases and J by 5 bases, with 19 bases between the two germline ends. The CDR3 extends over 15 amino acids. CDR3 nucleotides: TGTGCCAGCAGCCTAGAGGGACGTTTGCGGTATGGCTACACCTTC. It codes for CASSLEGRLRYGYTF.

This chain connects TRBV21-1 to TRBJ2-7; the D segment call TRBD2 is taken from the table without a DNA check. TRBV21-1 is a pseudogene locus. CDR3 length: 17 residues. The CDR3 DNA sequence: TGTGCCAGCAGTATTCTGCTAGCGGGAGGGCCAGCATGGGAGCAGTACTTC. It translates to CASSILLAGGPAWEQYF.

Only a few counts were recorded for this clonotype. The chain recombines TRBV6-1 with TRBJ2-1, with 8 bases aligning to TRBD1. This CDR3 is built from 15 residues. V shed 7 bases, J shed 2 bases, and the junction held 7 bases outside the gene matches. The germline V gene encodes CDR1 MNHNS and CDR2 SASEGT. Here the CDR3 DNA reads TGTGCCAGCACCAGGGACAGGTGGACCTACAATGAGCAGTTCTTC. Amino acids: CASTRDRWTYNEQFF.

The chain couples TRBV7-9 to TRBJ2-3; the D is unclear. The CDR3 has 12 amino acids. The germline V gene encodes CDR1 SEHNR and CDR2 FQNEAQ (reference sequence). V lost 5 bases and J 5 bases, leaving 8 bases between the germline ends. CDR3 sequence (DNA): TGTGCCAGCAGCCGACCGGGAGATACGCAGTATTTT. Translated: CASSRPGDTQYF.

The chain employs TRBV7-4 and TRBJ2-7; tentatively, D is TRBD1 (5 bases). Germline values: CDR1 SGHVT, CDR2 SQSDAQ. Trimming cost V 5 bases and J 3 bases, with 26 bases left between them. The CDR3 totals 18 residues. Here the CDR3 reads CASSPESLEHKGCYEQYF. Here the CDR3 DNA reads TGTGCCAGCAGCCCCGAATCCCTCGAACATAAGGGGTGCTACGAGCAGTACTTC.

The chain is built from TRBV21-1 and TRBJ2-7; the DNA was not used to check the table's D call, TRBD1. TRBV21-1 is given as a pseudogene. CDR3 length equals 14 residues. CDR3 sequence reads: CASSKRRHFYEQYF. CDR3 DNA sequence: TGTGCCAGCAGCAAACGGCGCCATTTCTACGAGCAGTACTTC.

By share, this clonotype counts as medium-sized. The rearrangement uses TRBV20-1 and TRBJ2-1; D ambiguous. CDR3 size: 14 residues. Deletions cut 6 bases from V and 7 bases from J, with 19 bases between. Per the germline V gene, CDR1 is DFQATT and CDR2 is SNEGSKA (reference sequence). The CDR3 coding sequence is TGCAGTGCAAAGATAGTGCTGCGAGGAAATGAGCAGTTCTTC. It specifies CSAKIVLRGNEQFF.

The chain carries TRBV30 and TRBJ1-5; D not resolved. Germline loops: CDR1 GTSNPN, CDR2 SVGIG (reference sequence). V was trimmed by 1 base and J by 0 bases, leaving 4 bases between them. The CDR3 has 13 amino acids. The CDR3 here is CAWSGYSNQPQHF. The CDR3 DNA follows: TGTGCCTGGAGTGGATATAGCAATCAGCCCCAGCATTTT. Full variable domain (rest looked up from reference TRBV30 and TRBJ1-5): SQTIHQWPATLVQPVGSPLSLECTVEGTSNPNLYWYRQAAGRGLQLLFYSVGIGQISSEVPQNLSASRPQDRQFILSSKKLLLSDSGFYLCAWSGYSNQPQHFGDGTRLSIL.

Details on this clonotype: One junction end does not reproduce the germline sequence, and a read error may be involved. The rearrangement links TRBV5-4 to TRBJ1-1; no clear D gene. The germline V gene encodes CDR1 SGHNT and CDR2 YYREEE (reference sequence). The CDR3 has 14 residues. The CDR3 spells CASSLDFMNTEAFF. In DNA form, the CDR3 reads TGCGCCAGCAGCTTGGACTTTATGAACACTGAAGCTTTCTTT.

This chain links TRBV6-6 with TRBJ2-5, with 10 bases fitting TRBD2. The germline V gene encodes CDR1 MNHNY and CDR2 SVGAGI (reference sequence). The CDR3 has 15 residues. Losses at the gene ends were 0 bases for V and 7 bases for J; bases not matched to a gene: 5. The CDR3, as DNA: TGTGCCAGCAGTTACTCGGCTAGCGGGGGCGGGACCCAGTACTTC. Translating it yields CASSYSASGGGTQYF.

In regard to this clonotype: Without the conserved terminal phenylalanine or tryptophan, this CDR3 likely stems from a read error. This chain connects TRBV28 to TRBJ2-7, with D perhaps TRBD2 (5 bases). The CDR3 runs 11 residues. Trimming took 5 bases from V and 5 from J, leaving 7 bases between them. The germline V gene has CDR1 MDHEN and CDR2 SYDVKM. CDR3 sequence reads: CASSEGHEQYS. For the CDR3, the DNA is TGTGCCAGCAGTGAGGGTCACGAGCAGTACTCC.

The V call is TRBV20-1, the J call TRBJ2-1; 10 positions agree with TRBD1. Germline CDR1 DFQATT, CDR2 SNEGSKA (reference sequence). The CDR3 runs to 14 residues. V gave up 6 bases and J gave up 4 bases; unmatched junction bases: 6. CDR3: CSALGQGIYNEQFF. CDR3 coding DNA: TGCAGTGCGTTGGGACAGGGGATTTACAATGAGCAGTTCTTC.